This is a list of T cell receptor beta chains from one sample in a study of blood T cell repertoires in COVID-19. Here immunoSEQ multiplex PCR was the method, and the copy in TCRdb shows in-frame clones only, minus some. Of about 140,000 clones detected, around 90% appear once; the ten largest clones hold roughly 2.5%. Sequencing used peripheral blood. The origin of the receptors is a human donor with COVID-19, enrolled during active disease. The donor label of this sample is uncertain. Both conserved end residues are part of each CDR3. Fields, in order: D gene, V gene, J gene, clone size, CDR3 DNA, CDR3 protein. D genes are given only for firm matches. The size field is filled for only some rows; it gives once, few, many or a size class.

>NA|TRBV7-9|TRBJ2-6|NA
TGTGCCAGCAGCCCCCGACCGGGGGAGGCCCCCTCTGGGGCCAACGTCCTGACTTTC
CASSPRPGEAPSGANVLTF
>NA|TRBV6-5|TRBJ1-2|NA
TGTGCCAGCAGTTACGTCAGAAACTATGGCTACACCTTC
CASSYVRNYGYTF
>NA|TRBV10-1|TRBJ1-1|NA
TGCGCCAGCAGTGATAGGAGCGTCGGGAACACTGAAGCTTTCTTT
CASSDRSVGNTEAFF
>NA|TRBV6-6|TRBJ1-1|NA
TGTGCCAGCAGTTACAGGCAGGGGATCGCTTTCTTT
CASSYRQGIAFF
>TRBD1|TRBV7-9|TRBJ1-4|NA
TGTGCCAGCAGCTTACGCCGGGACAGTCAAAATGAAAAACTGTTTTTT
CASSLRRDSQNEKLFF
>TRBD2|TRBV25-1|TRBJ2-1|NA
TGTGCCAGCAGTGCACGTAGCGGGAGCTCCTACAATGAGCAGTTCTTC
CASSARSGSSYNEQFF
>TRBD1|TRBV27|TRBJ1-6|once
TGTGCCAGCAGCTGGGCGGGACAGGGGGACTCACCCCTCCACTTT
CASSWAGQGDSPLHF
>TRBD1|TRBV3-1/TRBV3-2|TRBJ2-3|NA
TGTGCCAGCAGCAAGGGACAGGGGGTAGATACGCAGTATTTT
CASSKGQGVDTQYF
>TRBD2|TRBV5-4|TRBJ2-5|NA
TGTGCCAGCAGCCCCCAGGGCGGGGGGGAAGAGACCCAGTACTTC
CASSPQGGGEETQYF
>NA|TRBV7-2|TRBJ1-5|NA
TGTGCCAGCAGCTTCTTGGCCCCGAATCAGCCCCAGCATTTT
CASSFLAPNQPQHF
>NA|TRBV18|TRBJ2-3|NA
TGTGCCAGCTCACAAAGGACGGGAGGCACAGATACGCAGTATTTT
CASSQRTGGTDTQYF
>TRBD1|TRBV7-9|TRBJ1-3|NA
TGTGCCAGCAGCGTATTCCAGGGGGCGACTGGAAACACCATATATTTT
CASSVFQGATGNTIYF
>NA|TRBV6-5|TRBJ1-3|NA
TGTGCCAGCAGTTACTCTACAGGGTCCGGAAACACCATATATTTT
CASSYSTGSGNTIYF
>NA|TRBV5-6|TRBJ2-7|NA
TGTGCCAGCAGTCGAGGGGGCGAGCAGTACTTC
CASSRGGEQYF
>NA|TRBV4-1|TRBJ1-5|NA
TGCGCCAGCAGCCAAGGGGCAGGGTACAATCAGCCCCAGCATTTT
CASSQGAGYNQPQHF
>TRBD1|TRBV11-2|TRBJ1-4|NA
TGTGCCAGCAGCTCCTCCCCCGGACAGGGTGAAAAACTGTTTTTT
CASSSSPGQGEKLFF
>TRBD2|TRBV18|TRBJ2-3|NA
TGTGCCAGCTCACCACTTCCTAGCGGGATGGATACGCAGTATTTT
CASSPLPSGMDTQYF
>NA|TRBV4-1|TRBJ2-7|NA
TGCGCCAGCAGCCTCCCCAGGGGGGCTCAGACCGAGCAGTACTTC
CASSLPRGAQTEQYF
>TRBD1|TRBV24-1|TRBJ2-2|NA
TGTGCCACCAGTGACTTGGGACAGGGGGGGGCCGGGGAGCTGTTTTTT
CATSDLGQGGAGELFF
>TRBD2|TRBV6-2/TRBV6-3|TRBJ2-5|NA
TGTGCCAGCAGTTACTCTACTAGCGGGGGGACCCAGTACTTC
CASSYSTSGGTQYF
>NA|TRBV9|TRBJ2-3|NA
TGTGCCAGCAGCGTGGGCCCTTCGGAGGTCAGCACAGATACGCAGTATTTT
CASSVGPSEVSTDTQYF
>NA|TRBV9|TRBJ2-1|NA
TGTGCCAGCAGCGCCACCCCCTCGGGCTCCTACAATGAGCAGTTCTTC
CASSATPSGSYNEQFF
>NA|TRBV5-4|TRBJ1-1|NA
TGTGCCAGCAGCTCAACTCAACAGGGGAACACTGAAGCTTTCTTT
CASSSTQQGNTEAFF
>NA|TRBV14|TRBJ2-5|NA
TGTGCCAGCTCTCTATTTGGACTAAGCGAGACCCAGTACTTC
CASSLFGLSETQYF
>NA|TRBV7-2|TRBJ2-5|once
TGTGCCAGCAGCCCCCAGGTGGGCTCGCAAGAGACCCAGTACTTC
CASSPQVGSQETQYF
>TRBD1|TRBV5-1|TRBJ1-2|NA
TGCGCCAGCAGCCAGGACAGGGGGACCTATGGCTACACCTTC
CASSQDRGTYGYTF
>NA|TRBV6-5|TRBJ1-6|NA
TGTGCCAGCAGTTACTCCTCGGACATCCGCGTTACCCTCCACTTT
CASSYSSDIRVTLHF
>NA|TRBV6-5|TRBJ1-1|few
TGTGCCAGCAGGCAGCAGGGTGTCCCTGAAGCTTTCTTT
CASRQQGVPEAFF
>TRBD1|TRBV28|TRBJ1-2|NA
TGTGCCAGTGGGACAGGGGACGTCTATGGCTACACCTTC
CASGTGDVYGYTF
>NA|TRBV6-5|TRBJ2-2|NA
TGTGCCAGCAGTTACACGACGGGTAACACCGGGGAGCTGTTTTTT
CASSYTTGNTGELFF
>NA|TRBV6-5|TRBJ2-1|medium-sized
TGTGCCAGCAGTTTGAATGTCAGACAGTCTCAGTTCTTC
CASSLNVRQSQFF
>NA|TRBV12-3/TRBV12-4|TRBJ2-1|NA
TGTGCCAGCAGTCAGGCCCACGGTTATGAGCAGTTCTTC
CASSQAHGYEQFF
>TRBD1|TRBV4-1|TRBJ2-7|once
TGCGCCAGCAGCCTATTCCCGGGACAGGCCTCCTACGAGCAGTACTTC
CASSLFPGQASYEQYF
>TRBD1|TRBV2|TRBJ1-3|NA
TGTGCCAGCAGTGAAGCTAGGGGGACAGGCGGAAACACCATATATTTT
CASSEARGTGGNTIYF
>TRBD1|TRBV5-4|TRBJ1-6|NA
TGTGCCAGCAGCTCCGGGACAGGGAGCTATAATTCACCCCTCCACTTT
CASSSGTGSYNSPLHF
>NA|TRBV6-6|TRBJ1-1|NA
TGTGCCAGCAGTTACGCGCAGGTCCTTGAAGCTTTCTTT
CASSYAQVLEAFF
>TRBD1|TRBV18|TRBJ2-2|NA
TGTGCCAGCTCACCAGTCAGGGGGTCGGACACCGGGGAGCTGTTTTTT
CASSPVRGSDTGELFF
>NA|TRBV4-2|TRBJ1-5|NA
TGTGCCAGCAGCCAAGCCCCGGCGGATAGCAATCAGCCCCAGCATTTT
CASSQAPADSNQPQHF
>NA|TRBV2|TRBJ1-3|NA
TGTGCCAGCAGTTCTCAGGGCCTTGGAAACACCATATATTTT
CASSSQGLGNTIYF
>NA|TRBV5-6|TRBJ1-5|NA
TGTGCCAGCAGCTCCAGGGGCGGCAATCAGCCCCAGCATTTT
CASSSRGGNQPQHF
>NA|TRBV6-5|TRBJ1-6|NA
TGTGCCAGCAGTTATTTAAGAGATTCACCCCTCCACTTT
CASSYLRDSPLHF
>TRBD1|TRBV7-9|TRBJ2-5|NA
TGTGCCAGTCAGGGGGAGACGACAGCGCTCCAAGAGACCCAGTACTTC
CASQGETTALQETQYF
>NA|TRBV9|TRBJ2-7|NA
TGTGCCAGCAGCGCCGCAAGGGGCCCCTACGAGCAGTACTTC
CASSAARGPYEQYF
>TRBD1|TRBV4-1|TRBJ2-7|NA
TGCGCCAGCAGCCAAGAGGGACAGGCATTCTACGAGCAGTACTTC
CASSQEGQAFYEQYF
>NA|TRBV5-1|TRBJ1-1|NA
TGCGCCAGCAGCTTGGCAGGGGCCCCCACTGAAGCTTTCTTT
CASSLAGAPTEAFF
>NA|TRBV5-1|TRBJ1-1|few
TGCGCCAGCAGCCAGACAGGGAACACTGAAGCTTTCTTT
CASSQTGNTEAFF
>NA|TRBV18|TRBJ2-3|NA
TGTGCCAGCTCACCACTCGGGGAGTCGAACGCAGATACGCAGTATTTT
CASSPLGESNADTQYF
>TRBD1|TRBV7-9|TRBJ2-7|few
TGTGCCAGCAGCTCAACCCCGGGACAGCCGGGGGAGCAGTACTTC
CASSSTPGQPGEQYF
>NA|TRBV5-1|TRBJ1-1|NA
TGCGCCAGCAGCTTCGCAGGGAACACTGAAGCTTTCTTT
CASSFAGNTEAFF
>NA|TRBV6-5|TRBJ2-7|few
TGTGCCAGCAGTTACCTTGGCAGGGGGGTCTCCTACGAGCAGTACTTC
CASSYLGRGVSYEQYF